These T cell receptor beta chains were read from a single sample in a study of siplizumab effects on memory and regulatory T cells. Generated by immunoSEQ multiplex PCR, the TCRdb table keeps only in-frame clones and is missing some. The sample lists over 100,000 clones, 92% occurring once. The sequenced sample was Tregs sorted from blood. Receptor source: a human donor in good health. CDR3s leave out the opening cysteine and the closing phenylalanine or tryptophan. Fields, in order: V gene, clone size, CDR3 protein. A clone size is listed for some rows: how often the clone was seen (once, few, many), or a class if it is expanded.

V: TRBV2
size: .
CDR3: ASDRTYEQY

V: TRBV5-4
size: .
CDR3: ASRLATNEKLF

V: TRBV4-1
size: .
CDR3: ATGGVSSGNTIY

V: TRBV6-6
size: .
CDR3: ASSSPRGGSYEQY

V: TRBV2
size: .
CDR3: ASREDRLSNQPQH

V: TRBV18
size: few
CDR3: ASSPLLEVFTDTQY

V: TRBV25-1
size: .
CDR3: ASSESGVSGGYT

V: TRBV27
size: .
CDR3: ASSLYLGGYEQY

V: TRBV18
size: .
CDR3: ASSPQDRRSPLDGYT

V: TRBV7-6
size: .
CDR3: ASSLSVGNTIY

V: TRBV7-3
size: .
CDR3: ASSHSGNSYNEQF

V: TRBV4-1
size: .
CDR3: ASSQHHGTSGGFNEQF

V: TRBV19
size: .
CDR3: ASSIRGDTEAF

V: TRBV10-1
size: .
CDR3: ASSAGQGDTEAF

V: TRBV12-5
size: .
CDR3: ASGQGTGELKLF

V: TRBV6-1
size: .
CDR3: ASRVLTEAF

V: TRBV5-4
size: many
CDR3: ASSTGGGYEQY